The 18 T cell receptor beta chains presented below share a single source sample, sequenced in a study of blood T cells in healthy people across ages. Through a sample-barcoded 5' primer and a J-beta primer mix, a second PCR was run for roughly 6 to 11 cycles. TCRdb processed the 5' RACE reads anew with MiXCR; each CDR3 protein has one entry. The profile shows approximately 730,000 distinct CDR3 sequences, roughly 50% of them singletons. Sequencing was done on a sample of blood. These receptors were taken from an elderly man in good health.

CDR3 protein: CASSSEMGEDRVDYEQYF. Written as DNA, the CDR3 is TGTGCCAGCAGCAGCGAAATGGGGGAGGACAGGGTCGACTACGAGCAGTACTTC. The chain combines TRBV21-1 with TRBJ2-5; the D call in the table, TRBD1, was not verified against the DNA. The J call may be wrong; the DNA end is better matched by TRBJ2-7. TRBV21-1 is described as a pseudogene. The CDR3 runs to 18 residues.

This rearrangement joins TRBV12-3 or TRBV12-4 to TRBJ2-7; D may be TRBD2 (7 bases). This CDR3 has 16 residues. V lost 1 base to trimming and J lost 7 bases, with 20 bases between them. CDR3: CASSLGGGLSYNEQYF. In nucleotides, the CDR3 is TGTGCCAGCAGTTTAGGCGGGGGCCTCTCCTACAATGAGCAGTACTTC.

This clonotype was counted a few times. V is TRBV27 and J is TRBJ2-4; 8 bases line up with TRBD1. The CDR3 spans 13 residues. Germline V gene lookup returns CDR1 MNHEY and CDR2 SMNVEV (reference sequence). V trimming: 5 bases; J trimming: 13 bases; junction bases outside the gene matches: 10. CDR3 coding DNA: TGTGCCAGCAGTCCGGGACAGGTTTTGGAGCAGTACTTC. Amino acids: CASSPGQVLEQYF.

This rearrangement joins TRBV20-1 to TRBJ2-1, with TRBD2 matching 11 bases. In germline, CDR1 is DFQATT, CDR2 SNEGSKA (reference sequence). With V trimmed by 5 bases and J by 4 bases, 13 bases remained unmatched. The CDR3 loop spans 17 amino acids. The CDR3 loop reads CSARPGTSGRGYNEQFF. CDR3 coding DNA: TGCAGTGCTCGCCCCGGGACTAGCGGTCGAGGGTACAATGAGCAGTTCTTC.

The CDR3: CSVVRGGAEQYF. The CDR3 nucleotides are TGCAGCGTTGTTCGGGGGGGCGCGGAGCAGTACTTC. The chain uses TRBV29-1 and TRBJ2-7, with 8 bases lining up with TRBD2. CDR3 length: 12 amino acids. V shed 4 bases, J shed 7 bases, and the junction held 6 bases outside the gene matches. Germline V gives CDR1 SQVTM, CDR2 ANQGSEA.

V and J are TRBV10-3 and TRBJ1-2; 9 positions agree with TRBD1. V shed 8 bases, J shed 8 bases, and the junction held 15 bases outside the gene matches. There are 15 residues in the CDR3. From germline, CDR1 is ENHRY and CDR2 SYGVKD. For the CDR3, the DNA is TGTGCCATCGGGGAAACCACAGGGGGCGCTGGGGGCTACACCTTC. Translation: CAIGETTGGAGGYTF.

The V call is TRBV24-1, the J call TRBJ1-5; a weak D match, TRBD1 (5 bases). The CDR3 has 14 amino acids. Trimming took off 4 bases at V and 7 bases at J, with 13 bases between the two ends. The germline V gene has CDR1 KGHDR and CDR2 SFDVKD. The DNA of the CDR3 is TGTGCCACCAGTGACCCAGGGTCTGGCCAGCCCCAGCATTTT. Translating gives CATSDPGSGQPQHF.

This clonotype appeared once. The V gene is TRBV7-9, the J gene TRBJ2-5, with 9 bases fitting TRBD2. CDR1 is SEHNR and CDR2 is FQNEAQ in the germline V gene (reference sequence). V lost 2 bases to trimming and J lost 11 bases; unmatched junction nucleotides: 18. The CDR3 consists of 17 residues. DNA for the CDR3: TGTGCCAGCAGCTTATATCGGCCTAGCGGGATCCTCAATGAGCAGTACTTC. Amino acid sequence: CASSLYRPSGILNEQYF.

The rearrangement links TRBV2 to TRBJ2-5, with 7 bases lining up with TRBD2. Trimming cost V 1 base and J 1 base; bases outside gene matches: 3. CDR3 length: 15 amino acids. CDR1 is SNHLY and CDR2 is FYNNEI in the germline V gene. The CDR3 here is CASSEGGTTQETQYF. The CDR3 nucleotides are TGTGCCAGCAGTGAAGGGGGGACTACCCAAGAGACCCAGTACTTC.

In this sample, this clonotype turned up many times. The gene calls are TRBV9 and TRBJ2-1; 12 bases agree with TRBD2. After removal of 4 bases from V and 8 bases from J, the junction contained 16 bases not matched to a gene. The CDR3 runs to 18 residues. CDR1 is SGDLS and CDR2 is YYNGEE in the germline V gene. The CDR3 DNA follows: TGTGCCAGCAGCATCACGGGGCCGGGACTAGCGGGCTATGATGAGCAGTTCTTC. Translating gives CASSITGPGLAGYDEQFF.

The V call is TRBV6-5, the J call TRBJ1-1, with 7 bases identical to TRBD1. The CDR3 is 13 amino acids. CDR1 MNHEY and CDR2 SVGAGI come from the germline V gene. The junction had 3 bases not matched to a gene; V was cut back by 7 bases and J by 1 base. The CDR3 spells CASTGQRNTEAFF. The CDR3 nucleotides are TGTGCCAGCACGGGACAGCGGAACACTGAAGCTTTCTTT.

This clonotype was counted a few times. The chain is built from TRBV7-3 and TRBJ2-3, with D tentatively TRBD1 or TRBD2 (5 bases each). The germline CDR1 and CDR2 sequences are SGHTA and FQGTGA. The CDR3 runs 14 residues. Trimming removed 3 bases at V and 3 bases at J, with 10 bases between. In DNA, the CDR3 is TGTGCCAGCAGCTTGGGCAGGGAGACAGATACGCAGTATTTT. This translates into CASSLGRETDTQYF.

This clonotype was detected only a few times. The V call is TRBV20-1, the J call TRBJ2-1; 7 nucleotides match TRBD2. The CDR3 sequence is 14 residues long. From germline, CDR1 is DFQATT and CDR2 SNEGSKA (reference sequence). V trimming: 1 base; J trimming: 6 bases; junction bases outside the gene matches: 6. For the CDR3, the DNA is TGCAGTGCTAGAGTGGACGGGAGGACCAATGAGCAGTTCTTC. This translates into CSARVDGRTNEQFF.

V usage is TRBV29-1 and J usage is TRBJ2-3, with 10 bases matching TRBD2. J was trimmed by 14 bases and V by 6 bases; bases with no gene match: 17. Germline V CDR1 and CDR2: SQVTM, ANQGSEA. The CDR3 is 14 amino acids. This CDR3 reads CSVQTSGQAGYAYF. CDR3 nucleotide sequence: TGCAGCGTCCAGACTAGCGGGCAAGCCGGATACGCGTATTTT.

The chain recombines TRBV11-2 with TRBJ2-2; 7 nucleotides agree with TRBD2. Germline loops: CDR1 SGHAT, CDR2 FQNNGV. The length of the CDR3 is 14 residues. Trimming took 6 bases from V and 0 from J; bases not matched to a gene: 1. In nucleotides, the CDR3 is TGTGCCAGCAGGAGCGGGGCGAACACCGGGGAGCTGTTTTTT. Protein product: CASRSGANTGELFF. The whole variable domain, filled in from reference TRBV11-2 and TRBJ2-2, reads EAGVAQSPRYKIIEKRQSVAFWCNPISGHATLYWYQQILGQGPKLLIQFQNNGVVDDSQLPKDRFSAERLKGVDSTLKIQPAKLEDSAVYLCASRSGANTGELFFGEGSRLTVL.

The chain is built from TRBV4-2 and TRBJ2-4; TRBD2 matches at 15 bases. CDR3 size: 19 residues. V lost 5 bases and J lost 9; bases outside the gene matches: 17. Germline-derived CDR1 and CDR2 are LGHNA and YNFKEQ. The CDR3: CASSGLQGLAGGISPIQYF. CDR3 DNA: TGTGCCAGCAGCGGGCTGCAGGGACTAGCGGGAGGTATTTCTCCCATTCAGTACTTC.

The V and J genes are TRBV20-1 and TRBJ2-1; D possibly corresponds to TRBD2 (6 bases). Germline V CDR1 and CDR2: DFQATT, SNEGSKA (reference sequence). Trimming stripped 4 bases from V and 4 bases from J, with 14 bases between. This CDR3 spans 14 amino acids. The CDR3 DNA is TGCAGTGCTATGATGGGGACTTTATACAATGAGCAGTTCTTC. Translated, it gives CSAMMGTLYNEQFF.

The V and J genes are TRBV3-1 and TRBJ2-5; D possibly uses TRBD1 or TRBD2 (7 bases each). The length of the CDR3 is 16 residues. V was clipped by 2 bases and J by 5 bases, with 18 bases between them. The germline gives CDR1 LGHDT, CDR2 YNNKEL (reference sequence). CDR3: CASSQRKGGGRETQYF. The CDR3 bases are TGTGCCAGCAGCCAAAGAAAGGGAGGGGGCCGGGAGACCCAGTACTTC.